This T cell receptor beta chain was identified in a study of T-cell reconstitution after alpha-beta-depleted transplantation in children. A word on this clonotype: Its antigen remains unknown.

Library preparation (for TCRbeta) was performed with unique molecular identifiers. TCRdb ran MiXCR on the PCR reads and lists one entry per CDR3 protein. This table has fewer than 550,000 distinct CDR3 sequences, approximately 10% appearing once. Study conclusions and caveats: It was reported that alpha-beta T cells came from several hundred expanded graft clones (about two months after transplant). Most T-cell counts and diversity one year after the transplant came from T cells that were newly produced.

V shed 4 bases and J shed 4 bases, with 11 bases lying between them. The V gene's germline CDR1 is MDHEN and CDR2 SYDVKM. This CDR3 comprises 13 residues. The gene calls are TRBV28 and TRBJ2-7, with D maybe TRBD1 (6 bases). This TCR derives from a female patient aged 2 to 10 who had a stem cell transplant for aplastic anemia, so the T cells may come from the graft donor. This sample comprised PBMCs, mostly from graft donor cells, obtained 180 days after TCRalphabeta/CD19-depleted stem cell transplant. DNA of the CDR3: TGTGCCAGCAGTTCCCCAAGGGGGTACGAGCAGTACTTC. Its translation is CASSSPRGYEQYF. Based on the CDR3 plus reference TRBV28 and TRBJ2-7, the full variable domain is DVKVTQSSRYLVKRTGEKVFLECVQDMDHENMFWYRQDPGLGLRLIYFSYDVKMKEKGDIPEGYSVSREKKERFSLILESASTNQTSMYLCASSSPRGYEQYFGPGTRLTVT.